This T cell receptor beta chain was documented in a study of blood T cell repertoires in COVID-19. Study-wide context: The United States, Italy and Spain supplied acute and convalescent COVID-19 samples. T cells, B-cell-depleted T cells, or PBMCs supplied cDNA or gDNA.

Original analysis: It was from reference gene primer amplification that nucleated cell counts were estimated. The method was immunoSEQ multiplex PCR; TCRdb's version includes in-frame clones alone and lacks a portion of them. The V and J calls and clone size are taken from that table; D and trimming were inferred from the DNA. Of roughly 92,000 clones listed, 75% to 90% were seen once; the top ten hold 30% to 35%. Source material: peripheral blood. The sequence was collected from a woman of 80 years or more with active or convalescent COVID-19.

The CDR3 sequence is CASSYGLERETQYF. Written as DNA, the CDR3 is TGTGCCAGCAGTTACGGACTGGAACGGGAGACCCAGTACTTC. This chain joins TRBV6-5 and TRBJ2-5, with TRBD2 as a possible D gene (5 bases). V lost 2 bases to trimming and J lost 5 bases, with 12 bases between them. This CDR3 region has 14 residues. Germline V gene data show CDR1 as MNHEY and CDR2 as SVGAGI.